This TCR beta chain was found in a study of cytomegalovirus exposure and HLA in healthy donors. This clone appeared a few times. The antigen remains unidentified. This sample includes further DNA sequences coding for the same CDR3. PCR was performed using 60 Vbeta and 13 Jbeta primers. The method was immunoSEQ multiplex PCR; TCRdb's version includes in-frame clones alone and lacks a portion of them. The sample has 150,000 to 200,000 clones, roughly 79% seen once; the top ten hold approximately 2.1%. Overall study findings and caveats: After further analysis at a later stage, 16,951 TCR beta sequences were associated with HLA alleles at 0.05 false discovery rate.

The germline V gene encodes CDR1 SGHAT and CDR2 FQNNGV. The CDR3 is 12 residues long. Trimming took 5 bases from V and 10 from J; bases not matched to a gene: 4. Sequencing used PBMCs. This rearrangement joins TRBV11-2 to TRBJ2-1; 8 positions match TRBD2. The sequence was obtained from a man in his thirties or forties in good health and CMV-seronegative. In nucleotides, the CDR3 is TGTGCCAGCAGCCCCCGGGGGGGAGAGCAGTTCTTC. Its protein is CASSPRGGEQFF.